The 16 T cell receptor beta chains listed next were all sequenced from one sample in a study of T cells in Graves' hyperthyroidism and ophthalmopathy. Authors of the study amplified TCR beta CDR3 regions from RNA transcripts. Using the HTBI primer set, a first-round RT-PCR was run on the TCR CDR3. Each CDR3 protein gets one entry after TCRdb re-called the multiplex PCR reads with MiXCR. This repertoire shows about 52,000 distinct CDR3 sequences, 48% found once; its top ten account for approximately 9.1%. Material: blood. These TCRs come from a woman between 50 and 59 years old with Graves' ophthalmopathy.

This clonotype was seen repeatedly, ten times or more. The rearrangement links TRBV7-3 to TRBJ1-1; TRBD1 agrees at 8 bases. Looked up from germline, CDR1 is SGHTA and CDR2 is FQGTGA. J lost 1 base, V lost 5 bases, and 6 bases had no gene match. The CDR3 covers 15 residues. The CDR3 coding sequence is TGTGCCAGCAGCCCACGACAGGGGCCGAACACTGAAGCTTTCTTT. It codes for CASSPRQGPNTEAFF. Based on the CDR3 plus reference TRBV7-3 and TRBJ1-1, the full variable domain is GAGVSQTPSNKVTEKGKYVELRCDPISGHTALYWYRQSLGQGPEFLIYFQGTGAADDSGLPNDRFFAVRPEGSVSTLKIQRTERGDSAVYLCASSPRQGPNTEAFFGQGTRLTVV.

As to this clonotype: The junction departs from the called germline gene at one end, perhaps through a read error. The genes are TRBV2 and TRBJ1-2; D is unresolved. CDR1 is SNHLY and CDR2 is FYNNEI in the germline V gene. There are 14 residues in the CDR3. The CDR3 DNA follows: TGTGCCAGCAGTGATAGGGTGGAAGATTATGGCTACACCTTT. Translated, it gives CASSDRVEDYGYTF.

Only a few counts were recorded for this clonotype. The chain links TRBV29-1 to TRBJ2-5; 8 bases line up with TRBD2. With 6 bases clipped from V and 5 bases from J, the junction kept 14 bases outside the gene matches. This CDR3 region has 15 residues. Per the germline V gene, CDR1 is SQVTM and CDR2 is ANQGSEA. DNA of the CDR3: TGCAGCGTCGAATCAGCCGGGACTAGTTTTGAGACCCAGTACTTC. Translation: CSVESAGTSFETQYF.

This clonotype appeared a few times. The CDR3 loop reads CASSLRSTGELFF. The CDR3 DNA follows: TGTGCCAGCAGTCTTAGGAGCACCGGGGAGCTGTTTTTT. The chain couples TRBV7-6 to TRBJ2-2, with D unclear. Germline V gene lookup returns CDR1 SGHVS and CDR2 FNYEAQ. This CDR3 comprises 13 residues. V was trimmed by 6 bases and J by 4 bases, leaving 9 bases between them.

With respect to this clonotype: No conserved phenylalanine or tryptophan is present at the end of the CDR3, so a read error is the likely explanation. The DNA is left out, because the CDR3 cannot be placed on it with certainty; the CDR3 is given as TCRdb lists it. The CDR3 spells CASRYGLAENTGELFL. This chain connects TRBV5-1 to TRBJ2-2. Germline values: CDR1 SGHRS, CDR2 YFSETQ. With termini counted, the CDR3 has 16 amino acids.

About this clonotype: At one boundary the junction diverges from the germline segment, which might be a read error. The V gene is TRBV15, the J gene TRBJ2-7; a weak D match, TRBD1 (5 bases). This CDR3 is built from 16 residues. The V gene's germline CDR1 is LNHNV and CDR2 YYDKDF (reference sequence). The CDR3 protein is CAASSLTPRDSYEQYF. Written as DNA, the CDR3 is TGTGCCGCCAGCAGCTTGACTCCCAGGGACTCCTACGAGCAGTACTTC.

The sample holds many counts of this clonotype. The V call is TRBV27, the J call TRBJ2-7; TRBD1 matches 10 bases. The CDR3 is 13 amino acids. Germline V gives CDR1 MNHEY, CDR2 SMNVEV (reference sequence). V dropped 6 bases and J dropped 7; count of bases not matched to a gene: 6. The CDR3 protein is CASRRQGASEQYF. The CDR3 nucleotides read TGTGCCAGCAGAAGACAGGGGGCGAGTGAGCAGTACTTC.

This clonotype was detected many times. In DNA form, the CDR3 reads TGTGCCAGCAGCCCTGGCGGGCTAGCGGGTGGCGAGCAGTACTTC. Translation: CASSPGGLAGGEQYF. The V and J genes are TRBV5-4 and TRBJ2-7; 8 nucleotides align to TRBD2. The CDR3 length is 15 residues. The trim removed 4 bases at V and 6 bases at J, leaving 12 bases unmatched. Germline CDR1 is SGHNT and CDR2 is YYREEE (reference sequence).

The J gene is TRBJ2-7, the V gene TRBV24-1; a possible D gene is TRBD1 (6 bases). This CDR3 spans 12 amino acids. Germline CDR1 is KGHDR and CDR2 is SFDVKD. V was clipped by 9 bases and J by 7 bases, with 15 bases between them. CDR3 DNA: TGTGCCACCCACGGACAGATACGAGAGCAGTACTTC. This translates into CATHGQIREQYF.

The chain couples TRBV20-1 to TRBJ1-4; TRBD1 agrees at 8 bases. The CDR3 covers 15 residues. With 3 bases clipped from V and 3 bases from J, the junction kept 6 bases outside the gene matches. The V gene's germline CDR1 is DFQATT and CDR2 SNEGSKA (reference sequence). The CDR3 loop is CSARGQGAANEKLFF. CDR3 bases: TGCAGTGCTAGGGGGCAGGGGGCAGCTAATGAAAAACTGTTTTTT.

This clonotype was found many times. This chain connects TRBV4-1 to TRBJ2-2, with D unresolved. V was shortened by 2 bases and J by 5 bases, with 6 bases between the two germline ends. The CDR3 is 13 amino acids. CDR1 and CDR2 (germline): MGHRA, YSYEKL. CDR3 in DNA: TGCGCCAGCAGCCAAATAAAGACCGGGGAGCTGTTTTTT. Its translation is CASSQIKTGELFF.

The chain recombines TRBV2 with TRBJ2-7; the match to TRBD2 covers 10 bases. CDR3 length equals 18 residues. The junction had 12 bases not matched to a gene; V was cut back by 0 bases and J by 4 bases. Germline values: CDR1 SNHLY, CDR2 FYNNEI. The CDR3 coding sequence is TGTGCCAGCAGTGAAGCGCTATGGGCTAGCGGGAGCCATTACGAGCAGTACTTC. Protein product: CASSEALWASGSHYEQYF.

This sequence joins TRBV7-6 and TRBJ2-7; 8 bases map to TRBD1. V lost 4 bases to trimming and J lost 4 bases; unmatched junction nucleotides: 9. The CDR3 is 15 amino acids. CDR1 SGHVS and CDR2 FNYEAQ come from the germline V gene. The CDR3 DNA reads TGTGCCAGCAGCTCACACCGGGACAGGCAGTACGAGCAGTACTTC. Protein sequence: CASSSHRDRQYEQYF.

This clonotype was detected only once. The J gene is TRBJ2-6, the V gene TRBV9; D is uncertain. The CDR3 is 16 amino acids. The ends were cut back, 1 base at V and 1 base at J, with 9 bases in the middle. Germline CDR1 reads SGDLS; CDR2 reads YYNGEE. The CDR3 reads CASSVLPKSGANVLTF. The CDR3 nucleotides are TGTGCCAGCAGCGTACTTCCGAAATCTGGGGCCAACGTCCTGACTTTC.

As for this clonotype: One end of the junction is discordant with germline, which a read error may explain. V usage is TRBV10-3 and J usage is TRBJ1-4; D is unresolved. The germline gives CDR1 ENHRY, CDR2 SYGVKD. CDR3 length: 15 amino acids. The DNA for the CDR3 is TGTGCCATCAGTGAGTCCTCGGTGACTAATGAAAAACTGTACTTC. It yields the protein CAISESSVTNEKLYF.

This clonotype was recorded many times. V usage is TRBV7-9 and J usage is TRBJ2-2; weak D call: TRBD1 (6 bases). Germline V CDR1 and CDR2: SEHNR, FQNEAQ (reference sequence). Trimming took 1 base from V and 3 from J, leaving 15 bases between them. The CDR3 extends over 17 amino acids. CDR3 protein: CASSLGVATGYTGELFF. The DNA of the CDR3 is TGTGCCAGCAGCTTAGGAGTCGCTACAGGGTACACCGGGGAGCTGTTTTTT.